This T cell receptor beta chain is drawn from a study of breast tumors, draining lymph nodes, adjacent tissues. Study findings and constraints: Tumor repertoires ranked between lymph nodes and nontumor tissue in diversity, with V and J gene preferences. Data fit most tumor T cells coming from lymph node, expanding in tumor.

The CDR3 totals 15 residues. With 8 bases clipped from V and 0 bases from J, the junction kept 7 bases outside the gene matches. Germline V gene data show CDR1 as MDHEN and CDR2 as SYDVKM. Using its own MiXCR run on the multiplex PCR reads, TCRdb lists one record per CDR3 protein. This sample has approximately 130,000 distinct CDR3 sequences, with more than 20% found just once. Samples came from axillary lymph nodes draining the breast cancer. About this clonotype itself: The antigen is not known.

The receptor was derived from a female donor with breast cancer. Some clones in this sample may be carry-over from other donors' samples. Sequenced material: axillary lymph node tissue. V and J are TRBV28 and TRBJ2-5, with TRBD1 identical over 9 bases. The CDR3 spells CASLRQGDNQETQYF. The CDR3 DNA sequence: TGTGCCAGCCTCCGACAGGGGGACAACCAAGAGACCCAGTACTTC.